This T cell receptor beta chain emerged from a study of blood T cell repertoires in COVID-19. Germline V CDR1 and CDR2: SGHVS, FQNEAQ. V shed 8 bases, J shed 2 bases, and the junction held 4 bases outside the gene matches. This CDR3 is built from 13 residues. Some clones are missing from TCRdb's copy, which holds only in-frame ones; the method was immunoSEQ multiplex PCR. The sample shows 150,000 or so clones, roughly 88% of them seen only once. The chain uses TRBV7-8 and TRBJ2-3; 7 nucleotides line up with TRBD2. The source material was PBMCs or T cells enriched from blood (not recorded which). This clonotype originated in an older man who had been exposed to COVID-19. CDR3 region: CASASGFTDTQYF. In nucleotides, the CDR3 is TGTGCCAGCGCTAGCGGCTTCACAGATACGCAGTATTTT.